The present T cell receptor beta chain was sequenced within a study of tumor-infiltrating lymphocytes in localized non-small cell lung cancer. Assay used: immunoSEQ multiplex PCR; TCRdb lists only in-frame clones, some missing. The table records about 8,400 clones, around 77% of them present only once. This clone came up a few times. The source of this sequence is a human donor with non-small cell lung cancer. The sequenced material came from lung tumor tissue.

The CDR3 DNA follows: TGTGCCAGCAGTTACGACAGGCCTCCTTATGGCTACACCTTC. Amino acid sequence: CASSYDRPPYGYTF. V usage is TRBV6-5 and J usage is TRBJ1-2; D is perhaps TRBD1 (6 bases). The germline CDR1 and CDR2 sequences are MNHEY and SVGAGI. CDR3 length: 14 residues. Trimming shortened V by 2 bases and J by 5 bases, and 12 bases separated the two germline ends.